A selection of T cell receptor beta chains follows, all from one sample in a study of blood T cells in healthy people across ages. MiXCR, run by TCRdb on the 5' RACE reads, gives a single entry per CDR3 protein. The sample holds roughly 1,300,000 distinct CDR3 sequences, approximately 59% seen once. Sequenced material: blood. The receptors were sampled from a man between 18 and 29 years old in good health. Each CDR3 is given with its conserved first and last residue. Each record gives: CDR3 protein, CDR3 DNA, D gene, clone size, V gene, J gene. D genes are given only for firm matches. For some rows the clone size is stated as once, few or many, or as a class when expanded; others skip it.

CDR3: CASILTGTPTYEQYF; DNA: TGTGCCAGCATTTTAACCGGGACACCCACCTACGAACAGTACTTC; D: -; size: -; V: TRBV2; J: TRBJ2-5
CDR3: CSATRGEAFF; DNA: TGCAGCGCTACACGGGGTGAAGCTTTCTTT; D: -; size: few; V: TRBV29-1; J: TRBJ1-1
CDR3: CASSTRTGASSGANVLTF; DNA: TGCGCCAGCAGCACAAGGACAGGGGCCTCCTCTGGGGCCAACGTCCTGACTTTC; D: TRBD1; size: once; V: TRBV5-1; J: TRBJ2-6
CDR3: CASSPAECTYEQYF; DNA: TGCGCCAGCAGTCCGGCAGAGTGCACCTACGAGCAGTACTTC; D: -; size: -; V: TRBV23-1; J: TRBJ2-7
CDR3: CSVAVGAGSGGYTF; DNA: TGCAGCGTTGCTGTGGGCGCGGGATCAGGGGGCTACACCTTC; D: -; size: -; V: TRBV29-1; J: TRBJ1-2
CDR3: CASSVYPGAGKNIQYF; DNA: TGTGCCAGCAGTGTATACCCAGGGGCGGGCAAAAACATTCAGTACTTC; D: -; size: once; V: TRBV28; J: TRBJ2-4
CDR3: CASSADRSYGYTF; DNA: TGTGCCAGCAGCGCCGACAGGTCCTATGGCTACACCTTC; D: -; size: -; V: TRBV2; J: TRBJ1-2
CDR3: CSVEDRLGSVGLRETQYF; DNA: TGCAGCGTTGAAGATCGGTTGGGCAGCGTCGGACTTAGAGAGACCCAGTACTTC; D: -; size: -; V: TRBV29-1; J: TRBJ2-5
CDR3: CASVGDHEQFF; DNA: TGTGCCAGCGTGGGTGACCATGAGCAGTTCTTC; D: -; size: -; V: TRBV2; J: TRBJ2-1
CDR3: CASDTGSATGELFF; DNA: TGTGCCAGCGACACAGGGTCGGCCACCGGGGAGCTGTTTTTT; D: -; size: -; V: TRBV6-1; J: TRBJ2-2
CDR3: CASSQAYGIPRYF; DNA: TGCGCCAGCAGCCAAGCTTACGGAATTCCTAGGTACTTC; D: -; size: few; V: TRBV4-1; J: TRBJ2-7
CDR3: CASSLIGGAANTGELFF; DNA: TGCGCCAGCAGCTTGATAGGGGGAGCCGCGAACACCGGGGAGCTGTTTTTT; D: -; size: once; V: TRBV5-1; J: TRBJ2-2
CDR3: CASSQRATPQDEKLFF; DNA: TGCGCCAGCAGCCAACGCGCGACACCCCAGGATGAAAAACTGTTTTTT; D: -; size: few; V: TRBV4-1; J: TRBJ1-4
CDR3: CASSQGVRGEMNTEAFF; DNA: TGTGCCAGCAGCCAAGGGGTTCGAGGCGAAATGAACACTGAAGCTTTCTTT; D: -; size: -; V: TRBV4-2; J: TRBJ1-1
CDR3: CASSLPGHSEAFF; DNA: TGTGCCAGCAGTTTACCGGGACACTCTGAAGCTTTCTTT; D: -; size: few; V: TRBV6-5; J: TRBJ1-1
CDR3: CASSSVGQEANYGYTF; DNA: TGTGCCAGCAGCTCGGTCGGGCAGGAGGCTAACTATGGCTACACCTTC; D: -; size: -; V: TRBV6-6; J: TRBJ1-2
CDR3: CASSLSQGGTDTQYF; DNA: TGTGCCAGCAGTTTGTCCCAGGGGGGTACAGATACGCAGTATTTT; D: -; size: -; V: TRBV12-3/TRBV12-4; J: TRBJ2-3
CDR3: CASSLGGWNTEAFF; DNA: TGTGCCAGCAGCTTAGGGGGCTGGAACACTGAAGCTTTCTTT; D: -; size: -; V: TRBV7-2; J: TRBJ1-1
CDR3: CASSYTGQGSTDTQYF; DNA: TGTGCCAGCAGTTACACCGGACAGGGGAGCACAGATACGCAGTATTTT; D: TRBD1; size: -; V: TRBV6-5; J: TRBJ2-3
CDR3: CASSGGQGDTFNEKLFF; DNA: TGTGCCAGCAGTGGGGGCCAGGGGGACACCTTCAATGAAAAACTGTTTTTT; D: TRBD1; size: -; V: TRBV25-1; J: TRBJ1-4
CDR3: CASRGLTGLHNEQYF; DNA: TGTGCCAGCAGGGGATTGACAGGGCTACACAATGAGCAGTACTTC; D: TRBD1; size: -; V: TRBV11-2; J: TRBJ2-7
CDR3: CATSRNLASGANVLTF; DNA: TGTGCCACCAGCAGGAATCTAGCTTCTGGGGCCAACGTCCTGACTTTC; D: -; size: -; V: TRBV15; J: TRBJ2-6
CDR3: CASIHPMEETQYF; DNA: TGTGCCAGCATCCACCCCATGGAAGAGACCCAGTACTTC; D: -; size: -; V: TRBV28; J: TRBJ2-5
CDR3: CASSLARLAGLTDTQYF; DNA: TGCGCCAGCAGCTTGGCAAGGCTAGCGGGTCTCACAGATACGCAGTATTTT; D: TRBD2; size: -; V: TRBV5-1; J: TRBJ2-3
CDR3: CASRRQGTLQPQHF; DNA: TGTGCCAGCCGAAGACAGGGAACTCTGCAGCCCCAGCATTTT; D: TRBD1; size: -; V: TRBV6-2/TRBV6-3; J: TRBJ1-5
CDR3: CSAVLSRSNEKLFF; DNA: TGCAGTGCTGTACTTTCCCGGTCTAATGAAAAACTGTTTTTT; D: -; size: few; V: TRBV20-1; J: TRBJ1-4
CDR3: CASTDGLLDSEQYF; DNA: TGTGCCAGCACGGACGGGCTTTTGGATTCGGAGCAGTACTTC; D: -; size: -; V: TRBV27; J: TRBJ2-7
CDR3: CASSHPKGASGGNEQFF; DNA: TGTGCCAGCAGCCACCCCAAGGGGGCTAGCGGGGGGAATGAGCAGTTCTTC; D: TRBD2; size: -; V: TRBV4-2; J: TRBJ2-1
CDR3: CASSSGLAGVRNEQFF; DNA: TGTGCCAGCAGCTCTGGACTAGCGGGAGTTAGGAATGAGCAGTTCTTC; D: TRBD2; size: few; V: TRBV13; J: TRBJ2-1
CDR3: CASSYGTGEGEQYF; DNA: TGTGCCAGCAGCTATGGGACAGGGGAGGGCGAGCAGTACTTC; D: TRBD1; size: few; V: TRBV4-2; J: TRBJ2-7
CDR3: CSAREGLAGWSDTQYF; DNA: TGCAGTGCTAGAGAAGGTCTAGCGGGATGGTCGGATACGCAGTATTTT; D: TRBD2; size: -; V: TRBV20-1; J: TRBJ2-3
CDR3: CAISELAGHQETQYF; DNA: TGTGCCATCAGTGAGCTAGCGGGGCATCAAGAGACCCAGTACTTC; D: TRBD2; size: -; V: TRBV10-3; J: TRBJ2-5
CDR3: CASSPRGAANTGELFF; DNA: TGCGCCAGCAGCCCACGGGGCGCCGCGAACACCGGGGAGCTGTTTTTT; D: -; size: once; V: TRBV5-1; J: TRBJ2-2